Listed below are T cell receptor beta chains from one sample, sequenced in a study of shared clonotypes between healthy human individuals. Sequencing was performed with immunoSEQ multiplex PCR; in TCRdb, only in-frame clones are kept and a portion is missing. This table has approximately 980,000 clones, 76% appearing once. Sequencing used memory CD4+ T cells sorted from blood. Receptors were obtained from a man aged 18-30 years in good health. Both conserved end residues are part of each CDR3. A D gene is named only where the DNA matches it firmly. Not every row has a clone size; where given, it reads once, few, many or a size class.

TRBV6-6	-	TRBJ2-3	-	TGTGCCAGCAGGGAGAGAGTTGATACGCAGTATTTT	CASRERVDTQYF
TRBV14	-	TRBJ1-3	-	TGTGCCAGCAGCCAAGTCTACAGCTTCTCTGGAAACACCATATATTTT	CASSQVYSFSGNTIYF
TRBV6-1	-	TRBJ2-1	-	TGTGCCAGCAGCCTGCTAGCGTACAATGAGCAGTTCTTC	CASSLLAYNEQFF
TRBV5-4	-	TRBJ2-6	-	TGTGCCAGCAGCTTGTTGTCTGTCTCTGGGGCCAACGTCCTGACTTTC	CASSLLSVSGANVLTF
TRBV28	-	TRBJ2-7	-	TGTGCCAGCAGCGCGGACTTCGAGCAGTACTTC	CASSADFEQYF
TRBV7-9	-	TRBJ2-2	-	TGTGCCAGCAGCTGGGTCGGGGAGCTGTTTTTT	CASSWVGELFF
TRBV19	-	TRBJ1-1	-	TGTGCCAGTAGAGGGACATCCTTAGGGGGAACTGAAGCTTTCTTT	CASRGTSLGGTEAFF
TRBV28	TRBD1	TRBJ2-1	-	TGTGCCAGCAGTTTAACACAGGGGCCCTACAATGAGCAGTTCTTC	CASSLTQGPYNEQFF
TRBV2	TRBD1	TRBJ1-5	-	TGTGCCAGCAGCCCCCAGACAGGGAGCAATCAGCCCCAGCATTTT	CASSPQTGSNQPQHF
TRBV5-6	-	TRBJ2-7	-	TGTGCCAGCAGTCCCCAGGGTTACGAGCAGTACTTC	CASSPQGYEQYF
TRBV2	-	TRBJ1-4	-	TGTGCCAGCAGTCTACAGGAGTCTAATGAAAAACTGTTTTTT	CASSLQESNEKLFF
TRBV5-1	TRBD1	TRBJ2-2	once	TGCGCCAGCAGCCTGCAACCCGGACAGGGGGACACCGGGGAGCTGTTTTTT	CASSLQPGQGDTGELFF
TRBV15	-	TRBJ2-1	-	TGTGCCACCAGCGGGGGCCTTTCGTCCTACAATGAGCAGTTCTTC	CATSGGLSSYNEQFF
TRBV28	TRBD1	TRBJ1-1	-	TGTGCCAGCAGTATCCAGGGGGCGACCCATGAAGCTTTCTTT	CASSIQGATHEAFF
TRBV30	-	TRBJ1-2	-	TGTGCCTGGAGTGTATACTCCGGGTATGGCTACACCTTC	CAWSVYSGYGYTF
TRBV5-4	-	TRBJ2-6	-	TGTGCCAGCAGCAGCCCCCGGGGCACTGGGGCCAACGTCCTGACTTTC	CASSSPRGTGANVLTF